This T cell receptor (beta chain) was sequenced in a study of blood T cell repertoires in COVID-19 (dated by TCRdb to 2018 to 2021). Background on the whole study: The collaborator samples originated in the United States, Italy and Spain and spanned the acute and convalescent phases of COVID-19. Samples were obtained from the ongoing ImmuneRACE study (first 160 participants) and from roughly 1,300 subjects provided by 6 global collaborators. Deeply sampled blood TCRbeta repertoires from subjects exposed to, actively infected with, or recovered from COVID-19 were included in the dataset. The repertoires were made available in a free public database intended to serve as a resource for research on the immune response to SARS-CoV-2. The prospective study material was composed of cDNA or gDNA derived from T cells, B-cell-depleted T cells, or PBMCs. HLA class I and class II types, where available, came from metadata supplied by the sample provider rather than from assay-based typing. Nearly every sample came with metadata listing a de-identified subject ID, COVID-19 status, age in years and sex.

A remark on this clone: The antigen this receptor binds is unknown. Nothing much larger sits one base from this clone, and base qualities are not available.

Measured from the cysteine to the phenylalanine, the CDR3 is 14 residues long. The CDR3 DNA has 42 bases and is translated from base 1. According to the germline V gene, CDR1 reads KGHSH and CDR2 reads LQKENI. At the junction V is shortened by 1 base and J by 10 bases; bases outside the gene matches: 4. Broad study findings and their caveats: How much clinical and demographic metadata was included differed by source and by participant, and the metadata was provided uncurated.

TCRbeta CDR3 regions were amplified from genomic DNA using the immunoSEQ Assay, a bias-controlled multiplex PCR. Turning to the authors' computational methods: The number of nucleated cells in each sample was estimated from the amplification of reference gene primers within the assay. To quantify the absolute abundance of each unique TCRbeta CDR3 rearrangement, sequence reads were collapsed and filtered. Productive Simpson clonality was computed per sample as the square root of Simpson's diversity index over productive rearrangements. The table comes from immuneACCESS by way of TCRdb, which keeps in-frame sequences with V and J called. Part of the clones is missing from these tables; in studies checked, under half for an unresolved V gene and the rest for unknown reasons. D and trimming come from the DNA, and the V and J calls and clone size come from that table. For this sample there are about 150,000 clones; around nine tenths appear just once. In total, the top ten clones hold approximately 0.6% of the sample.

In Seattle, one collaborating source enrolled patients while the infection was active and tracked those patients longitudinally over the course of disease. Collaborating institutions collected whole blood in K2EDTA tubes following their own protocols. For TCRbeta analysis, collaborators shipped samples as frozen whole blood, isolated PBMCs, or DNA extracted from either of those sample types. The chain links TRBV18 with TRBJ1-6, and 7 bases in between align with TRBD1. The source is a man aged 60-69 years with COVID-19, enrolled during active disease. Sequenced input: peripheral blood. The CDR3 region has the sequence CASSPQQGNSPLHF. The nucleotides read TGTGCCAGCTCACCACAACAGGGGAACTCACCCCTCCACTTT.